These 7 T cell receptor beta chains were sequenced from one sample in a study of T cell responses to AZD1222 COVID-19 vaccine (dated by TCRdb to the early 2020s). The library relied on the immunoSEQ multiplex PCR assay. The clones in this table, taken by TCRdb from immuneACCESS, are in-frame only. Not every clone is retained; where verified, under half of the shortfall comes from an unresolved V gene, and the cause of the rest is unknown. The sample table records 43,000 or so clones; 90% of these occur just once. The top ten clones comprise about two fifths of the sample. This sample's time point label indicates: about 28 days (+/-7) after the second vaccine dose. The input for sequencing was peripheral blood, taken 28 days after the second AZD1222 dose. These receptor sequences come from an adult who received the AZD1222 COVID-19 vaccine.

The chain links TRBV12-3 or TRBV12-4 to TRBJ1-2; no firm D call. V dropped 3 bases and J dropped 3 bases, with 8 bases sitting between them. This CDR3 has 13 amino acids. In DNA form, the CDR3 reads TGTGCCAGCAGTTTTCAAGGGTACTATGGCTACACCTTC. Its protein is CASSFQGYYGYTF.

The rearrangement uses TRBV18 and TRBJ1-1; no clear D. From germline, CDR1 is KGHSH and CDR2 LQKENI. Trimming stripped 3 bases from V and 4 bases from J, with 18 bases between. The CDR3 is made up of 16 amino acids. The CDR3 here is CASSPYRGAKTTEAFF. The CDR3 DNA follows: TGTGCCAGCTCACCCTACCGGGGAGCCAAGACCACTGAAGCTTTCTTT. Full variable domain (remainder filled in from reference TRBV18 and TRBJ1-1): NAGVMQNPRHLVRRRGQEARLRCSPMKGHSHVYWYRQLPEEGLKFMVYLQKENIIDESGMPKERFSAEFPKEGPSILRIQQVVRGDSAAYFCASSPYRGAKTTEAFFGQGTRLTVV.

This chain joins TRBV19 and TRBJ1-1, with 8 bases fitting TRBD1. This CDR3 has 15 amino acids. J was trimmed by 5 bases and V by 1 base; bases with no gene match: 6. Germline CDR1 is LNHDA and CDR2 is SQIVND (reference sequence). CDR3 DNA: TGTGCCAGTAGTATAGCTCACAGGGGGGGAACTGAAGCTTTCTTT. Encoded protein: CASSIAHRGGTEAFF.

The CDR3 region is CASRLRGTEAFF. Written as DNA, the CDR3 is TGTGCCAGCAGGTTACGGGGCACTGAAGCTTTCTTT. This chain links TRBV6-6 with TRBJ1-1; D not resolved. The germline V gene has CDR1 MNHNY and CDR2 SVGAGI (reference sequence). The CDR3 contains 12 residues. Between the trimmed V and J ends, which lost 6 bases and 4 bases, there was a span of 9 bases.

V gene TRBV19 combines with J gene TRBJ1-2, with a weak D call TRBD1 (5 bases). CDR3 size: 13 residues. Trimming took off 4 bases at V and 2 bases at J, with 8 bases between the two ends. Germline lookup yields CDR1 LNHDA and CDR2 SQIVND (reference sequence). CDR3 coding DNA: TGTGCCAGTAGTAGCAGGGTAAACTATGGCTACACCTTC. Translation: CASSSRVNYGYTF.

The J gene is TRBJ2-5, the V gene TRBV18; possible D gene TRBD2, 7 bases. The CDR3 is made up of 14 amino acids. The V end lost 4 bases, the J end lost 2 bases, and 11 bases lay between the germline ends. Germline lookup yields CDR1 KGHSH and CDR2 LQKENI. The CDR3 reads CASSQGGDQETQYF. Written as DNA, the CDR3 is TGTGCCAGCTCACAGGGGGGGGATCAAGAGACCCAGTACTTC.

The chain links TRBV5-1 to TRBJ1-1; D is undetermined. This CDR3 region has 11 residues. The germline gives CDR1 SGHRS, CDR2 YFSETQ. Trimming shortened V by 3 bases and J by 10 bases, and 10 bases separated the two germline ends. The CDR3 spells CASSSTGPAFF. The CDR3 DNA reads TGCGCCAGCAGCTCGACCGGGCCAGCTTTCTTT.